This TCR beta chain was recorded in a study of blood T cell repertoires in COVID-19. TCRdb's copy holds only in-frame clones and misses some; the assay was immunoSEQ multiplex PCR. The table lists some 87,000 clones, roughly 89% of them singletons, with 3% to 4% in the top ten. The specimen was peripheral blood. The TCR originated in a woman in her 70s with acute or convalescent COVID-19.

CDR3 in amino acids: CASSARQGNTEAFF. In nucleotides, the CDR3 is TGTGCCAGCAGTGCACGACAGGGGAACACTGAAGCTTTCTTT. The chain is built from TRBV6-6 and TRBJ1-1; 7 nucleotides line up with TRBD1. Germline lookup yields CDR1 MNHNY and CDR2 SVGAGI (reference sequence). The length of the CDR3 is 14 residues. With 5 bases clipped from V and 1 base from J, the junction kept 4 bases outside the gene matches.